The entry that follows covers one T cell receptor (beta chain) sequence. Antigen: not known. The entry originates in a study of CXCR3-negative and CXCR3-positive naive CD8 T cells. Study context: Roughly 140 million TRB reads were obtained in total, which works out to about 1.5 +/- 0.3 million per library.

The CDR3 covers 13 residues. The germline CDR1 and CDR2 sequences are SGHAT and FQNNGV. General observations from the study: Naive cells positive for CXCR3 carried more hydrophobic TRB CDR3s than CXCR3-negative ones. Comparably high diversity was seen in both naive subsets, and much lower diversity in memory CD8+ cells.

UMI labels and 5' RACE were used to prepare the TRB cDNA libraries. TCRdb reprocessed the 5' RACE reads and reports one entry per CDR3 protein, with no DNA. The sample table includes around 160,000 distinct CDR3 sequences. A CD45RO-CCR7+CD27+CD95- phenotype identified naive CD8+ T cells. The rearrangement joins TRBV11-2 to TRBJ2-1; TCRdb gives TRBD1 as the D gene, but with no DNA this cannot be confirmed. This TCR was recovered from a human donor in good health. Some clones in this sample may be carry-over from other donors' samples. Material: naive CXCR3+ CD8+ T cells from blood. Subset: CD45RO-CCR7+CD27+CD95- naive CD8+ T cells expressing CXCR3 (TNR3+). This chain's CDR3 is CASSLAHGQEQFF.